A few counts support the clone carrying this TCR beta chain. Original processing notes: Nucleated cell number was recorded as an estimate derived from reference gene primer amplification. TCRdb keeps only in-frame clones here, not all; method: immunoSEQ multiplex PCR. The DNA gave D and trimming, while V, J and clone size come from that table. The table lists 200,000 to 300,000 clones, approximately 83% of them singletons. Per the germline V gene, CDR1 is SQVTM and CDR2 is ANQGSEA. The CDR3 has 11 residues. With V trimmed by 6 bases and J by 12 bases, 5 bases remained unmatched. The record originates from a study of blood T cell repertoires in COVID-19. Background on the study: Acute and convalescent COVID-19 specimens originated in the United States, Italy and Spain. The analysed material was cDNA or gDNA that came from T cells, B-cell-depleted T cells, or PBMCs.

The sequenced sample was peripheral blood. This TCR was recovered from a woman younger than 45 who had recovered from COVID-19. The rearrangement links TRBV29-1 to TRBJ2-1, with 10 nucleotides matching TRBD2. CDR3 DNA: TGCAGCGTCGATGAGCGGGGGGGGCAGTTCTTC. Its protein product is CSVDERGGQFF.